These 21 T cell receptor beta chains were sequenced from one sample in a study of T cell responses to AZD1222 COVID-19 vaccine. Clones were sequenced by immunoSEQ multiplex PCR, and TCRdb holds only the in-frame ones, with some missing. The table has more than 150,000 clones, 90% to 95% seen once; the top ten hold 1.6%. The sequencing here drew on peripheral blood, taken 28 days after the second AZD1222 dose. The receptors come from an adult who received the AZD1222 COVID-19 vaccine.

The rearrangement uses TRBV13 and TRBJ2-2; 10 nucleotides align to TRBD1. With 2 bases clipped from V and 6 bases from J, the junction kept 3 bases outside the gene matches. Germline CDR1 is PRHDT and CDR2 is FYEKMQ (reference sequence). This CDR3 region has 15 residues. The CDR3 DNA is TGTGCCAGCAGCTTAAGACAGGGGGCGCCCGGGGAGCTGTTTTTT. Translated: CASSLRQGAPGELFF. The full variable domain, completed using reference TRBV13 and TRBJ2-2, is AAGVIQSPRHLIKEKRETATLKCYPIPRHDTVYWYQQGPGQDPQFLISFYEKMQSDKGSIPDRFSAQQFSDYHSELNMSSLELGDSALYFCASSLRQGAPGELFFGEGSRLTVL.

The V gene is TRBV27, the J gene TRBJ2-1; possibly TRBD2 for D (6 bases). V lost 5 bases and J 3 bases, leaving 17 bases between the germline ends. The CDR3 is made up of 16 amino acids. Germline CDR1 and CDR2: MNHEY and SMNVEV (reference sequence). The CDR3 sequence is CASSPRIAVGYNEQFF. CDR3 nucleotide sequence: TGTGCCAGCAGTCCCCGAATAGCGGTGGGCTACAATGAGCAGTTCTTC.

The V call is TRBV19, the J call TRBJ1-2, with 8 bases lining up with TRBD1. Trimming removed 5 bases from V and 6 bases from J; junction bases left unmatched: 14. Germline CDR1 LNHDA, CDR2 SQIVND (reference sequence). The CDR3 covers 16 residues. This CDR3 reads CASSFGTGSEENGYTF. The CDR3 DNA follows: TGTGCCAGTAGTTTTGGGACAGGTTCGGAGGAGAATGGCTACACCTTC.

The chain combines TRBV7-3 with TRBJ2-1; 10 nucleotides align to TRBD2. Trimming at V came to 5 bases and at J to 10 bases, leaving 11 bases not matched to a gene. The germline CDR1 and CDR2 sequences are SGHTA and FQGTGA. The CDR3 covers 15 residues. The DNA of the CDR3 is TGTGCCAGCAGCCCGCAAGCGGGAGGGCCTGTCGAGCAGTTCTTC. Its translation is CASSPQAGGPVEQFF.

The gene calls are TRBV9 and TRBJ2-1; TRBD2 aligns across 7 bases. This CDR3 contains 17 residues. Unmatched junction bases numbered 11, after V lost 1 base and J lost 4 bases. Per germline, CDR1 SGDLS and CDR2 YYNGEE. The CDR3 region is CASSVPEFGGGYNEQFF. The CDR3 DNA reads TGTGCCAGCAGCGTACCAGAGTTTGGCGGGGGTTACAATGAGCAGTTCTTC.

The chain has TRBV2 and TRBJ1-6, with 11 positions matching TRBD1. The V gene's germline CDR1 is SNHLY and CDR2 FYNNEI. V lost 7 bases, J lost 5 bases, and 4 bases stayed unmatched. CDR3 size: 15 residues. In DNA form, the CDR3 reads TGTGCCAGCATTCCGGACAGGGGGCATAATTCACCCCTCCACTTT. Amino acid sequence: CASIPDRGHNSPLHF.

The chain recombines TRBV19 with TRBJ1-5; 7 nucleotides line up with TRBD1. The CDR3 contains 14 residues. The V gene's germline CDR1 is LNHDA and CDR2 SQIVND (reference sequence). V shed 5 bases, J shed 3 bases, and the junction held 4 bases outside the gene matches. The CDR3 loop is CASSLGTVNQPQHF. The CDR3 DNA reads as TGTGCCAGTAGTCTGGGGACAGTCAATCAGCCCCAGCATTTT.

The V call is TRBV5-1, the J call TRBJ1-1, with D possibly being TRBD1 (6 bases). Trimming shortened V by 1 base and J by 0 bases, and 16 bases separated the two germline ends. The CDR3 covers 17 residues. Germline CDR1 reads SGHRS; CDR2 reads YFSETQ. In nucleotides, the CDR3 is TGCGCCAGCAGCTTGATAGTTGGGGGCACCGTGAACACTGAAGCTTTCTTT. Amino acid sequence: CASSLIVGGTVNTEAFF.

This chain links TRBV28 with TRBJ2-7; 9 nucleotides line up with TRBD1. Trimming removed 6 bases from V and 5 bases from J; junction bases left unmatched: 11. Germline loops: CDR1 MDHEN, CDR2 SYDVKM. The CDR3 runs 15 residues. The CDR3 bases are TGTGCCAGCAGGGAGACCCGGGACAGGGCCAACGAGCAGTACTTC. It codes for CASRETRDRANEQYF.

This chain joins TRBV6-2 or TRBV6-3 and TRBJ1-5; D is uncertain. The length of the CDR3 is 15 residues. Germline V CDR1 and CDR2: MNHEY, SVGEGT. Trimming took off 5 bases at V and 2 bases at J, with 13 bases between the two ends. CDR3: CASSRTRSGNQPQHF. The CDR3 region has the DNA TGTGCCAGCAGTCGGACCCGCAGTGGCAATCAGCCCCAGCATTTT.

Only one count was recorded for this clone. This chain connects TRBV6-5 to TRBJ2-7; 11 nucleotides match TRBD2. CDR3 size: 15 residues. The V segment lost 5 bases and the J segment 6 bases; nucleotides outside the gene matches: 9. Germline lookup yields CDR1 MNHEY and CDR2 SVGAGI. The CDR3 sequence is CASSTLLAGASEQYF. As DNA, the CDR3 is TGTGCCAGCAGTACCCTACTAGCGGGAGCCTCCGAGCAGTACTTC.

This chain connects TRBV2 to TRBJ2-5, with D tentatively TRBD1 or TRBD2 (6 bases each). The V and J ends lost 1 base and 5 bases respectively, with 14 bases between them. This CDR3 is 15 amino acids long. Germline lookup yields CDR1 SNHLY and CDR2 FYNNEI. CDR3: CASSEGGAEGETQYF. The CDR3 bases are TGTGCCAGCAGTGAAGGGGGGGCAGAAGGCGAGACCCAGTACTTC.

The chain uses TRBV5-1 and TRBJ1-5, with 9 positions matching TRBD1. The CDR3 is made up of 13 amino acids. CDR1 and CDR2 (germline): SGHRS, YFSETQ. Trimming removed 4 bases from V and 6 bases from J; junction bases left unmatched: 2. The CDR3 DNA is TGCGCCAGCAGCGTGACAGGGGGTCAGCCCCAGCATTTT. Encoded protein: CASSVTGGQPQHF.

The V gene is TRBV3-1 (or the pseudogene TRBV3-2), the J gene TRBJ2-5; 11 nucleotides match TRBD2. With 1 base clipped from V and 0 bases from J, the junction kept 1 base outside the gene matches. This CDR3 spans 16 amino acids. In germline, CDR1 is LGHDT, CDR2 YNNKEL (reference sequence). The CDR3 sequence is CASSQGLAGNQETQYF. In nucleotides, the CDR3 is TGTGCCAGCAGCCAAGGACTAGCGGGAAACCAAGAGACCCAGTACTTC.

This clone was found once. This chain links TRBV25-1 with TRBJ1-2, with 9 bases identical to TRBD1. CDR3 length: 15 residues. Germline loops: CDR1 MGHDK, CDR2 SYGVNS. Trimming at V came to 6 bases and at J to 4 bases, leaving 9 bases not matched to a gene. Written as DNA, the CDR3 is TGTGCCAGCAGGACTACAGGGGGCGAGTTCTATGGCTACACCTTC. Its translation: CASRTTGGEFYGYTF.

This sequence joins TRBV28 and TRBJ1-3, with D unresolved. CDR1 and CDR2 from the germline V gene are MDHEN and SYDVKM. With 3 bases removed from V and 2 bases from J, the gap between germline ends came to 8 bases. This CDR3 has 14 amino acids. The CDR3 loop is CASSFFHPGNTIYF. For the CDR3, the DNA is TGTGCCAGCAGTTTCTTTCACCCTGGAAACACCATATATTTT.

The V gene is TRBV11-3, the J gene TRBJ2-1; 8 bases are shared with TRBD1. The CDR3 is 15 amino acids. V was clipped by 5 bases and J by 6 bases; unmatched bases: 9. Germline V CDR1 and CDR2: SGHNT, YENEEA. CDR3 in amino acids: CASSPLQGASNEQFF. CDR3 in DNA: TGTGCCAGCAGCCCACTGCAGGGGGCGTCCAATGAGCAGTTCTTC.

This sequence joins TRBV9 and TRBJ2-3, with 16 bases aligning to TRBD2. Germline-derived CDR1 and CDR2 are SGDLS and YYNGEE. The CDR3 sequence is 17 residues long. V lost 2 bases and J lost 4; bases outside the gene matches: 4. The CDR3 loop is CASSVGTSGRAADTQYF. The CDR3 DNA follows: TGTGCCAGCAGCGTCGGGACTAGCGGGAGGGCGGCAGATACGCAGTATTTT.

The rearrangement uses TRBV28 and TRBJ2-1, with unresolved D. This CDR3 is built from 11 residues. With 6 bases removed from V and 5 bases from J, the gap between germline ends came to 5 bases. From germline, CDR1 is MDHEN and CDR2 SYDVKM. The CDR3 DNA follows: TGTGCCAGCAGATTAGACAATGAGCAGTTCTTC. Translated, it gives CASRLDNEQFF.

DNA for the CDR3: TGTGCCACCCCAACGGACAGGGACTGCAATCAGCCCCAGCATTTT. This gives the protein CATPTDRDCNQPQHF. This chain links TRBV19 with TRBJ1-5, with 8 nucleotides matching TRBD1. The CDR3 has 15 amino acids. After removal of 10 bases from V and 2 bases from J, the junction contained 10 bases not matched to a gene. Germline V gene data show CDR1 as LNHDA and CDR2 as SQIVND (reference sequence).

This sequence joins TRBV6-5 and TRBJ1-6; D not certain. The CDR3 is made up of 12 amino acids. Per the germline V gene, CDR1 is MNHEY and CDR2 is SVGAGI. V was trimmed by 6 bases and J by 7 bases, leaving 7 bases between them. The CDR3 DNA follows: TGTGCCAGCAGAGGAGTAAATTCACCCCTCCACTTT. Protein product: CASRGVNSPLHF.